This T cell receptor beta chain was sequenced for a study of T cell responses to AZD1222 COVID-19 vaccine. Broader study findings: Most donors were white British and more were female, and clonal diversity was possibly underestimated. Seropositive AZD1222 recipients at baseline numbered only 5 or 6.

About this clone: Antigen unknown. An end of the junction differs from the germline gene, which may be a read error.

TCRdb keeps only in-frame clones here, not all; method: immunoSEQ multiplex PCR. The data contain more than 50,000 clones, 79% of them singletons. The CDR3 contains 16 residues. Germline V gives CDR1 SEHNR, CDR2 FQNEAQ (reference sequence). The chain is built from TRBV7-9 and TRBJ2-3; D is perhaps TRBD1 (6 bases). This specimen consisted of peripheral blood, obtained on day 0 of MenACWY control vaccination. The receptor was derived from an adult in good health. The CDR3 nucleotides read TGTGCCAGCAGCTGGGGAACACAGGGTATCCCCCTGACAAAGGATTTT. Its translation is CASSWGTQGIPLTKDF. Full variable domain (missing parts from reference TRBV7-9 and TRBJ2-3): DTGVSQNPRHKITKRGQNVTFRCDPISEHNRLYWYRQTLGQGPEFLTYFQNEAQLEKSRLLSDRFSAERPKGSFSTLEIQRTEQGDSAMYLCASSWGTQGIPLTKDFGPGTRLTVL.